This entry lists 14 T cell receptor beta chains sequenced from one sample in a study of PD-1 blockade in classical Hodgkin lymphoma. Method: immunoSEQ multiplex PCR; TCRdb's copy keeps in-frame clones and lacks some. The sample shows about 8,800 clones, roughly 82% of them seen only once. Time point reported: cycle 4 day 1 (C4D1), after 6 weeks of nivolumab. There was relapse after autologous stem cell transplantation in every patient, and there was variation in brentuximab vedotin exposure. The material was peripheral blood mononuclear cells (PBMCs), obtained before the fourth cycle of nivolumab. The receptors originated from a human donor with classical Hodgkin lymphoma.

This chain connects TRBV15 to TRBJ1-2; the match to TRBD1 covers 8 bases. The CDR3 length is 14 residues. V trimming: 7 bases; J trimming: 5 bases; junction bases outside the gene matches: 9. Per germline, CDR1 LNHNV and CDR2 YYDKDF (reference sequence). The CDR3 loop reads CATTGRGRGYGYTF. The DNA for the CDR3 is TGTGCCACCACGGGCAGGGGGCGCGGATATGGCTACACCTTC.

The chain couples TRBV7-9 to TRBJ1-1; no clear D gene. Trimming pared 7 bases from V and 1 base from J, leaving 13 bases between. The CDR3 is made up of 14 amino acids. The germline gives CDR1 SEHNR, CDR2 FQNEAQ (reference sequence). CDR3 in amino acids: CASINPEKNTEAFF. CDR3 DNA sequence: TGTGCCAGCATTAATCCAGAGAAGAACACTGAAGCTTTCTTT.

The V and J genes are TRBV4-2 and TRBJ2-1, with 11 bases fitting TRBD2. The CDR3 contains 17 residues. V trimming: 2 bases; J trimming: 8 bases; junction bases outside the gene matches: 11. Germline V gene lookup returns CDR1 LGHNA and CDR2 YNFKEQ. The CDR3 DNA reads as TGTGCCAGCAGCCAATCGCTGGGGGCTAGCGGGAGGTATGAGCAGTTCTTC. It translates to CASSQSLGASGRYEQFF.

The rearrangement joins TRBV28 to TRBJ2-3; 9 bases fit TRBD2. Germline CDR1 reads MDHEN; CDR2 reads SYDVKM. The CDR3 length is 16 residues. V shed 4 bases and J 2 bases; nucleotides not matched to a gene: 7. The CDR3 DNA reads TGTGCCAGCAGTTGGGCTAGCGGGACCTACACAGATACGCAGTATTTT. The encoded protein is CASSWASGTYTDTQYF.

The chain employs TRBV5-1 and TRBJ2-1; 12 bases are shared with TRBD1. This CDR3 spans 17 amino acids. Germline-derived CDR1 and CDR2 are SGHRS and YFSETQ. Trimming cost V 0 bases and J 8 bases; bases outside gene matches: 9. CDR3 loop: CASSLGLGTGGRDEQFF. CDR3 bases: TGCGCCAGCAGCTTGGGATTGGGGACAGGGGGCCGGGATGAGCAGTTCTTC.

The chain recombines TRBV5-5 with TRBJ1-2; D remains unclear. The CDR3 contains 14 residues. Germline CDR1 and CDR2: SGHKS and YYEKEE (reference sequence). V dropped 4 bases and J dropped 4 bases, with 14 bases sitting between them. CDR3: CASSARGGAYGYTF. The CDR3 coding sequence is TGTGCCAGCAGCGCCCGGGGAGGTGCCTATGGCTACACCTTC.

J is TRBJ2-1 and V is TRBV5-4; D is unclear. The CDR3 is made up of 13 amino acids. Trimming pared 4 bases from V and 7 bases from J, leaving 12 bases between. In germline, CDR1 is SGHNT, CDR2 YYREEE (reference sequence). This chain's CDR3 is CASSPSLQNEQFF. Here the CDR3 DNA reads TGTGCCAGCAGCCCCTCTCTCCAGAATGAGCAGTTCTTC.

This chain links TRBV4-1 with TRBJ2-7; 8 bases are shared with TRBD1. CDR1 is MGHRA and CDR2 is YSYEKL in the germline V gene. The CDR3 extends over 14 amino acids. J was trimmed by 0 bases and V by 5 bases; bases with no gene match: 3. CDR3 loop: CASSRQGSSYEQYF. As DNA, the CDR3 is TGCGCCAGCAGCAGACAGGGGAGCTCCTACGAGCAGTACTTC.

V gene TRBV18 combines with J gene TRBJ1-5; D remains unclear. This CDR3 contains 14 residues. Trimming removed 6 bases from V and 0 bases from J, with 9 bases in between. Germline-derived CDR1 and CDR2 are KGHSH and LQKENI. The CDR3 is CASSPTASNQPQHF. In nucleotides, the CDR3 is TGTGCCAGCTCTCCCACAGCTAGCAATCAGCCCCAGCATTTT.

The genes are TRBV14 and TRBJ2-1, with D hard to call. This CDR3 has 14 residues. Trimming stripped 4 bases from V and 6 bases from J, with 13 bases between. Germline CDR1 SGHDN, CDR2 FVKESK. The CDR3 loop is CASSRLQPVNEQFF. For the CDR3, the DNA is TGTGCCAGCAGCCGTCTCCAGCCGGTCAATGAGCAGTTCTTC.

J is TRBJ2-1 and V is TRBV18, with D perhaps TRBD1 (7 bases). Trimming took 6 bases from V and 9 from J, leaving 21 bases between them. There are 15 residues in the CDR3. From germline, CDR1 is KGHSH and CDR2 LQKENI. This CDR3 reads CASSPQVWQGGEQFF. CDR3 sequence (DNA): TGTGCCAGCTCCCCCCAAGTTTGGCAGGGGGGTGAGCAGTTCTTC.

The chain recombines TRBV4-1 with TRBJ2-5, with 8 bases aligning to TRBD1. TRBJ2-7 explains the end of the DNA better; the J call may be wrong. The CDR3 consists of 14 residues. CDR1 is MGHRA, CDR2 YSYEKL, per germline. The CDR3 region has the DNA TGCGCCAGCAGCAGACAGGGGAGCTCCTACGAGCAGTACTTC. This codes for CASSRQGSSYEQYF.

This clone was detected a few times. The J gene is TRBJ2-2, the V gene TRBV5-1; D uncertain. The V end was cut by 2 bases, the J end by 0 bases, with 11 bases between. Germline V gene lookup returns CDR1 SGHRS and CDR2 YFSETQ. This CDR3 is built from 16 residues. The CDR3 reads CASSLTWAANTGELFF. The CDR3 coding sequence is TGCGCCAGCAGCTTAACTTGGGCTGCGAACACCGGGGAGCTGTTTTTT.

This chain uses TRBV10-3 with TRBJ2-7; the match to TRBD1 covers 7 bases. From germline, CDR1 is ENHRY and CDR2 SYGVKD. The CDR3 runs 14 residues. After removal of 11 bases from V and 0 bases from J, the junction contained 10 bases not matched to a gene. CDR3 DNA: TGTGCCGTACGGAAGGGGGCAGACTCCTACGAGCAGTACTTC. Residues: CAVRKGADSYEQYF.